Sequencing of this TCR beta chain was carried out in a study of shared clonotypes between healthy human individuals. At the level of the study: Used for every donor were three CD4 naive, three CD4 memory, two CD8 naive and one CD8 memory plate.

V was clipped by 4 bases and J by 6 bases, with 19 bases between them. This CDR3 contains 16 residues. Germline V CDR1 and CDR2: SGHRS, YFSETQ. Assay used: immunoSEQ multiplex PCR; TCRdb lists only in-frame clones, some missing. In the table there are roughly 1.5 million clones, 98% of which are singletons. A note on this clone: Its antigen is undetermined.

Study conclusions and caveats: Shared clonotypes: 4.5% to 6.5% naive CD4, roughly 3.5% naive CD8, about 2.2% memory CD4, about 0.4% memory CD8.

The sequenced sample consisted of naive CD4+ T cells sorted from blood. Subset meaning: CD45RA+ positively selected. This TCR came from a man younger than 40 in good health. V gene TRBV5-1 combines with J gene TRBJ2-2; tentatively, D is TRBD1 (5 bases). The CDR3 loop is CASSLLRGAVPGELFF. The DNA for the CDR3 is TGCGCCAGCAGCCTACTAAGGGGCGCGGTCCCCGGGGAGCTGTTTTTT.